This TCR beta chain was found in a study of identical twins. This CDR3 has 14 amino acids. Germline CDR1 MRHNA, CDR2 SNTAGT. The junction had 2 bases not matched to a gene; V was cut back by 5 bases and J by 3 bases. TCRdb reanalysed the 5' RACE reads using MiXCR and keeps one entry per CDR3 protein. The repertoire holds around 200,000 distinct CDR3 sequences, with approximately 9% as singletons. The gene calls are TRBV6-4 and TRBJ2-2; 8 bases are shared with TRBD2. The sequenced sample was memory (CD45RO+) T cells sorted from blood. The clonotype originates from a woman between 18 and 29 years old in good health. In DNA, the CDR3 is TGTGCCAGCAGTTCAGCGGGAGACACCGGGGAGCTGTTTTTT. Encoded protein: CASSSAGDTGELFF.